The TCR beta chain under discussion was sequenced for a study of beta chain features in type 1 diabetes. Study results and limitations: A moderate, significant TCRB CDR3 shortening appeared in type 1 diabetes across four CD4+ subsets.

In regard to this clone: Its antigen is undetermined.

The CDR3 runs to 16 residues. The V segment lost 4 bases and the J segment 4 bases; nucleotides outside the gene matches: 5. Germline CDR1 reads LGHNA; CDR2 reads YNFKEQ. The whole isolated RNA underwent reverse transcription, so sequencing captured expressed TCRB transcripts. Produced via immunoSEQ multiplex PCR; TCRdb's table is partial and in-frame only. Among 250,000 to 300,000 clones listed, around 24% were seen once. The receptor was derived from a woman aged 25 to 39 with type 1 diabetes. The chain is built from TRBV4-2 and TRBJ1-3; 12 bases map to TRBD1. The sequencing sample was made of naive CD4+ T cells from blood. CDR3 bases: TGTGCCAGCAGCCCGGGACAGGGGGCGGGGGGAAACACCATATATTTT. It codes for CASSPGQGAGGNTIYF.